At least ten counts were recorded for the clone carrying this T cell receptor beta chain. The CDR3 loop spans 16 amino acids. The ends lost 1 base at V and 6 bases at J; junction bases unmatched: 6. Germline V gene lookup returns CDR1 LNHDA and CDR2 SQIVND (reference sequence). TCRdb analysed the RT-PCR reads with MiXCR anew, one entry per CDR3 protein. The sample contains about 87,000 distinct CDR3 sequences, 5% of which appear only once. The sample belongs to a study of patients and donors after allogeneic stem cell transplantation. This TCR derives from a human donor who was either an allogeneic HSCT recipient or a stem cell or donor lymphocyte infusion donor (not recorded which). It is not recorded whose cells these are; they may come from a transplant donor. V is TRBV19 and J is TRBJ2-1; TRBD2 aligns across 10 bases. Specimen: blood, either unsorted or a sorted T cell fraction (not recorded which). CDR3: CASSIGSGRISNEQFF. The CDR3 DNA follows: TGTGCCAGTAGTATAGGTAGCGGGAGGATAAGCAATGAGCAGTTCTTC. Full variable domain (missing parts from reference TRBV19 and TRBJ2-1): DGGITQSPKYLFRKEGQNVTLSCEQNLNHDAMYWYRQDPGQGLRLIYYSQIVNDFQKGDIAEGYSVSREKKESFPLTVTSAQKNPTAFYLCASSIGSGRISNEQFFGPGTRLTVL.